The rows below give T cell receptor beta chains drawn from one sample of a study of a mutant IDH1 vaccine in newly diagnosed glioma. The antigens of these receptors remain unknown. Using immunoSEQ multiplex PCR, the repertoire was profiled, and TCRdb retains in-frame clones only, with some absent. The sample has some 56,000 clones; about 79% are singletons. Sample: PBMCs, taken from a glioma patient whose treatment included an IDH1 peptide vaccine. The receptors derive from a man aged 50 to 60 with glioma. CDR3s include the opening cysteine and the closing phenylalanine or tryptophan. A D gene is named only where the DNA matches it firmly. A clone size is listed for some rows: how often the clone was seen (once, few, many), or a class if it is expanded.

v_call,j_call,clone_size,d_call,cdr3_nt,cdr3_aa
TRBV5-8,TRBJ1-5,.,.,TGTGCCAGCAGCCTGGGCCCCTCGGGGCCCCAGCATTTT,CASSLGPSGPQHF
TRBV6-1,TRBJ1-5,few,.,TGTGCCAGCAGTGAATGGGTTCAAAGCAATCAGCCCCAGCATTTT,CASSEWVQSNQPQHF
TRBV19,TRBJ2-5,.,TRBD2,TGTGCCAGTAGTAGCCGAGCGGGGGCCATTGGGGAGACCCAGTACTTC,CASSSRAGAIGETQYF
TRBV29-1,TRBJ1-5,.,.,TGCAGCGTGGGGGAAGGCCGGGGCCCGAATCAGCCCCAGCATTTT,CSVGEGRGPNQPQHF
TRBV6-5,TRBJ1-5,few,.,TGTGCCAGCAGTTACTCGAGAGGGTATCAGCCCCAGCATTTT,CASSYSRGYQPQHF
TRBV29-1,TRBJ2-2,.,.,TGCAGCGTTGGAGGCACCGGGGAGCTGTTTTTT,CSVGGTGELFF
TRBV6-6,TRBJ1-2,.,.,TGTGCCAGCAGACCCGGGGGGAGGGTACGTCGGGGCTACACCTTC,CASRPGGRVRRGYTF
TRBV6-1,TRBJ1-4,once,.,TGTGCCAGCAATAGAATCGGCACAGGAGGGGAAAAACTGTTTTTT,CASNRIGTGGEKLFF
TRBV4-2,TRBJ2-3,.,TRBD2,TGTGCCAGCAGCCAGGACGGGGGAGGGGTCACAGATACGCAGTATTTT,CASSQDGGGVTDTQYF
TRBV7-8,TRBJ1-1,.,TRBD1,TGTGCCAGCAGCTCCGGACAGGGGACTGAAGCTTTCTTT,CASSSGQGTEAFF
TRBV10-3,TRBJ1-1,.,.,TGTGCCATCAATAGTAGAGGGGATGGCACTGAAGCTTTCTTT,CAINSRGDGTEAFF
TRBV11-2,TRBJ2-1,.,.,TGTGCCAGCAGCCAGAGGGGAGATAGCTCCTACAATGAGCAGTTCTTC,CASSQRGDSSYNEQFF
TRBV5-6,TRBJ2-2,few,TRBD2,TGTGCCAGCAGCTCGGGACTAGCGGGGGGTGGCACCGGGGAGCTGTTTTTT,CASSSGLAGGGTGELFF
TRBV5-1,TRBJ1-4,.,.,TGCGCCAGCAGCCGACAGGATCCTTATGAAAAACTGTTTTTT,CASSRQDPYEKLFF
TRBV5-5,TRBJ2-3,.,.,TGTGCCAGCAGCTTGGTCTCTGGAGGGAACACAGATACGCAGTATTTT,CASSLVSGGNTDTQYF
TRBV4-1,TRBJ2-1,.,TRBD1,TGCGCCAGCAGCCAACGACAGGGTATGGAGGAGCAGTTCTTC,CASSQRQGMEEQFF
TRBV18,TRBJ2-5,.,TRBD2,TGTGCCAGCTCACCCGCACTAGCGGAAGAGACCCAGTACTTC,CASSPALAEETQYF
TRBV23-1,TRBJ2-6,.,.,TGCGCCAGCAGTCATCCGGGGGTTCCGCTCTCTGGGGCCAACGTCCTGACTTTC,CASSHPGVPLSGANVLTF
TRBV7-2,TRBJ1-4,.,TRBD1,TGTGCCAGCAGCCACGGACAGGGGGTAGCAACTAATGAAAAACTGTTTTTT,CASSHGQGVATNEKLFF
TRBV19,TRBJ2-3,.,TRBD2,TGTGCCAGTAGTGGCGGGGGGGTGGGTCTCTCAGATACGCAGTATTTT,CASSGGGVGLSDTQYF
TRBV5-6,TRBJ1-4,.,TRBD1,TGTGCCAGCAGCTTCTGGGTACAGGGGGCGCGGGAAAAACTGTTTTTT,CASSFWVQGAREKLFF
TRBV5-6,TRBJ1-1,.,.,TGTGCCAGCAGCCCCATTTATGGGGAAACTGAAGCTTTCTTT,CASSPIYGETEAFF